These T cell receptor beta chains were read from a single sample in a study of blood T cell repertoires in COVID-19. The data were produced by immunoSEQ multiplex PCR, yet TCRdb's version contains in-frame clones alone and is incomplete. The table records about 270,000 clones, just under 90% of them present only once. The sample taken for sequencing was PBMCs or T cells enriched from blood (not recorded which). These receptor sequences come from a woman under 40 with acute COVID-19. The CDR3 runs from the conserved cysteine through the conserved F or W. Fields, in order: CDR3 DNA, CDR3 protein, clone size, V gene, J gene, D gene. The D gene is left open where the match is weak. Only some rows state a clone size, as once, few, many or a class for expanded clones.

DNA: TGTGCCAGCAGCGCAGACAGGGGGCGTAATGAAGCTTTCTTT
CDR3: CASSADRGRNEAFF
size: NA
V: TRBV5-4
J: TRBJ1-1
D: TRBD1

DNA: TGTGCCAGCTCACCGGGGCTTAACACTGAAGCTTTCTTT
CDR3: CASSPGLNTEAFF
size: NA
V: TRBV18
J: TRBJ1-1
D: NA

DNA: TGTGCCAGTAGTATTAAGTGGGAGAGGGAGACCCAGTACTTC
CDR3: CASSIKWERETQYF
size: NA
V: TRBV19
J: TRBJ2-5
D: NA

DNA: TGTGCCAGCAGCGGGCGGGAGGGGAGTGAGCAGTTCTTC
CDR3: CASSGREGSEQFF
size: NA
V: TRBV11-3
J: TRBJ2-1
D: TRBD2

DNA: TGTGCCAGCAGCTTGCTAGCGGACACAGATACGCAGTATTTT
CDR3: CASSLLADTDTQYF
size: few
V: TRBV7-3
J: TRBJ2-3
D: TRBD2

DNA: TGTGCCAGCAGTTTAGTGTCCGGGACTGATCCCTACGAGCAGTACTTC
CDR3: CASSLVSGTDPYEQYF
size: NA
V: TRBV28
J: TRBJ2-7
D: NA

DNA: TGCGCCAGCAGCTTGGCCGTCCAGATGGGCACAGATACGCAGTATTTT
CDR3: CASSLAVQMGTDTQYF
size: once
V: TRBV5-1
J: TRBJ2-3
D: NA

DNA: TGTGCCAGCAGGAAAACAGGGACCTACAATGAGCAGTTCTTC
CDR3: CASRKTGTYNEQFF
size: NA
V: TRBV28
J: TRBJ2-1
D: NA

DNA: TGTGCCAGTAGTCTGGAGGGTGGGGGCTACAATGAGCAGTTCTTC
CDR3: CASSLEGGGYNEQFF
size: NA
V: TRBV19
J: TRBJ2-1
D: NA

DNA: TGCGCCAGCAGCCAAGAGGCGCGGGGACAAGAGACCCAGTACTTC
CDR3: CASSQEARGQETQYF
size: once
V: TRBV4-1
J: TRBJ2-5
D: NA

DNA: TGTGCCAGCAGCCTTATGAGCCAGCAGTTCTTC
CDR3: CASSLMSQQFF
size: NA
V: TRBV7-3
J: TRBJ2-1
D: NA

DNA: TGTGCCAGCAAACACAGCGTCGGTCTTCCGGGAGGTGAAAAACTGTTTTTT
CDR3: CASKHSVGLPGGEKLFF
size: NA
V: TRBV28
J: TRBJ1-4
D: NA

DNA: TGTGCCAGCAGCTTGGGGGGGACTAGCGGGATCAATGAGCAGTTCTTC
CDR3: CASSLGGTSGINEQFF
size: NA
V: TRBV5-4
J: TRBJ2-1
D: TRBD2

DNA: TGTGCCAGTACCCTGACAGGCACAGATACGCAGTATTTT
CDR3: CASTLTGTDTQYF
size: NA
V: TRBV19
J: TRBJ2-3
D: NA

DNA: TGTGCCAGCAGTTACGGGAGCAATTGGGAAAAACTGTTTTTT
CDR3: CASSYGSNWEKLFF
size: NA
V: TRBV6-5
J: TRBJ1-4
D: NA

DNA: TGTGCCAGCAGGGCGTGGACTAGCGGAAACAATGAGCAGTTCTTC
CDR3: CASRAWTSGNNEQFF
size: NA
V: TRBV28
J: TRBJ2-1
D: TRBD2

DNA: TGTGCCAGCTCACCTTCGGGGGGCTACTATGGCTACACCTTC
CDR3: CASSPSGGYYGYTF
size: NA
V: TRBV18
J: TRBJ1-2
D: NA